This T cell receptor beta chain was recorded in a study of Graves' ophthalmopathy and Graves' hyperthyroidism. Broader study findings: Stable hyperthyroidism and ophthalmopathy were told apart by a 13-signature model, which achieved just over 85% sensitivity and 65% to 83% specificity. Most thyroid-expanded clonotypes exceeding 0.001 frequency were also found in blood.

RNA transcripts were the source from which TCR beta CDR3 regions were amplified. A first-round RT-PCR used HTBI primers, followed by a second-round multiplex PCR. Each CDR3 protein gets one entry after TCRdb re-called the multiplex PCR reads with MiXCR. The table records 200,000 to 250,000 distinct CDR3 sequences, 20% to 25% of them present only once. A word on this clonotype: The antigen remains unidentified. Germline is not matched at one junction end, which may reflect a read error.

Looked up from germline, CDR1 is MGHRA and CDR2 is YSYEKL. The CDR3 runs 15 residues. The rearrangement uses TRBV4-1 and TRBJ1-5; D might be TRBD1 (6 bases). Sequencing was performed on peripheral blood. The TCR sequence derives from a woman between 50 and 59 years old with Graves' ophthalmopathy. This chain's CDR3 is CVSSQVGGLDQPQHF. Here the CDR3 DNA reads TGCGTCAGCAGCCAAGTCGGGGGCCTAGATCAGCCCCAGCATTTT.